This T cell receptor beta chain derives from a study of blood T cell repertoires in COVID-19. Study at large: Samples of COVID-19 (acute and convalescent) were obtained from the United States, Italy and Spain. T cells, B-cell-depleted T cells, or PBMCs provided the cDNA or gDNA that served as material.

Authors' methods: It was from reference gene primer amplification that nucleated cell counts were estimated. Generated by immunoSEQ multiplex PCR, the TCRdb table keeps only in-frame clones and is missing some. The DNA was the basis for D and trimming; V, J and clone size are from that table. This sample yields about 210,000 clones, of which roughly 78% are seen a single time; over 9.5% belongs to the top ten. Details on this clone: The junction and the germline gene differ at one end; a read error may be behind it.

In germline, CDR1 is LNHNV, CDR2 YYDKDF (reference sequence). The CDR3 is made up of 13 amino acids. This TCR was sampled from a woman in her thirties or forties with acute or convalescent COVID-19. The sequenced sample consisted of peripheral blood. The chain has TRBV15 and TRBJ1-3, with 7 nucleotides matching TRBD1. The CDR3 sequence is CATSRGRTGVLIF. The CDR3 DNA reads as TGTGCCACCAGCAGAGGCCGAACAGGGGTTCTAATTTTT.